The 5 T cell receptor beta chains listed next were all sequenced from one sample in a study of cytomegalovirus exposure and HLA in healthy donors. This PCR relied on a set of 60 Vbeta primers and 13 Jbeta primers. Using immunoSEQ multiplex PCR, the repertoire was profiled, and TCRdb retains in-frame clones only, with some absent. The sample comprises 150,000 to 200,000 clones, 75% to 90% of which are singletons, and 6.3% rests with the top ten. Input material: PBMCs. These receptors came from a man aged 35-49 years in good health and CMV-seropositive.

The CDR3: CASSLEDTADYGYTF. CDR3 in DNA: TGTGCCAGCAGCTTGGAGGACACGGCGGACTATGGCTACACCTTC. The chain employs TRBV5-6 and TRBJ1-2; possible D gene TRBD1, 5 bases. Germline CDR1 SGHDT, CDR2 YYEEEE. The V end was cut by 0 bases, the J end by 3 bases, with 12 bases between. The CDR3 consists of 15 residues. Using reference TRBV5-6 and TRBJ1-2 for the parts outside the CDR3, the full variable domain is DAGVTQSPTHLIKTRGQQVTLRCSPKSGHDTVSWYQQALGQGPQFIFQYYEEEERQRGNFPDRFSGHQFPNYSSELNVNALLLGDSALYLCASSLEDTADYGYTFGSGTRLTVV.

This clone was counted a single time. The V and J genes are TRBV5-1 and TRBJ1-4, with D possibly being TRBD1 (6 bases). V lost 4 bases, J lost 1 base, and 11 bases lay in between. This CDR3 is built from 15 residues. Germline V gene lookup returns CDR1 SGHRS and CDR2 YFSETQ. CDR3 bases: TGCGCCAGCAGCGTGTCAGGGGTAACTAATGAAAAACTGTTTTTT. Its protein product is CASSVSGVTNEKLFF.

The CDR3 loop is CASSQDGQVYGYTF. CDR3 bases: TGCGCCAGCAGCCAAGACGGACAGGTTTATGGCTACACCTTC. The chain recombines TRBV4-1 with TRBJ1-2; 7 bases are shared with TRBD1. CDR3 size: 14 residues. CDR1 and CDR2 (germline): MGHRA, YSYEKL. Germline trimming cut 0 bases from V and 5 bases from J; bases unmatched to any gene: 3.

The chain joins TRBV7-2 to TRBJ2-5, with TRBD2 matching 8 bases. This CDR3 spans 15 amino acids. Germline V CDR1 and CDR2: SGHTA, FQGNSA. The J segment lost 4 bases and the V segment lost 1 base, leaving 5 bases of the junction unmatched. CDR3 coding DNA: TGTGCCAGCAGCTTAGTGGCTAGCGGGCGAGAGACCCAGTACTTC. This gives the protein CASSLVASGRETQYF.

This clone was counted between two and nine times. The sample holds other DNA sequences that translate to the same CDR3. CDR3 nucleotides: TGTGCCAGCAGTGAAAGGAGAAACTATGGCTACACCTTC. It encodes CASSERRNYGYTF. J is TRBJ1-2 and V is TRBV6-1, with D unresolved. Trimming cost V 2 bases and J 2 bases, with 6 bases left between them. The CDR3 covers 13 residues. Germline V lookup: CDR1 MNHNS, CDR2 SASEGT.